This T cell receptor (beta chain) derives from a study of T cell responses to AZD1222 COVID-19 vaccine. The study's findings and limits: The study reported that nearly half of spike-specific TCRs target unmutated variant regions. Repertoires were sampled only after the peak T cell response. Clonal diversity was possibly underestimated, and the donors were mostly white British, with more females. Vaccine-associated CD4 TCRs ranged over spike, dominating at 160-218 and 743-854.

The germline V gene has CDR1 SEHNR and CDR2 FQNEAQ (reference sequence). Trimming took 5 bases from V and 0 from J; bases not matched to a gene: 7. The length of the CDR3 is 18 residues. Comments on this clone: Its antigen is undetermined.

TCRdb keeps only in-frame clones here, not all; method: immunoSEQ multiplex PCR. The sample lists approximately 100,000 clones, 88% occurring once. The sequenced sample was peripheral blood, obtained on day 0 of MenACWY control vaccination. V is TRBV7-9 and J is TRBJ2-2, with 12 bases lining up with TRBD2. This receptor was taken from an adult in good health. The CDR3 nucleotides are TGTGCCAGCAGCCGGCTAGCGGGGGGGCCTGCGAACACCGGGGAGCTGTTTTTT. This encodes CASSRLAGGPANTGELFF.